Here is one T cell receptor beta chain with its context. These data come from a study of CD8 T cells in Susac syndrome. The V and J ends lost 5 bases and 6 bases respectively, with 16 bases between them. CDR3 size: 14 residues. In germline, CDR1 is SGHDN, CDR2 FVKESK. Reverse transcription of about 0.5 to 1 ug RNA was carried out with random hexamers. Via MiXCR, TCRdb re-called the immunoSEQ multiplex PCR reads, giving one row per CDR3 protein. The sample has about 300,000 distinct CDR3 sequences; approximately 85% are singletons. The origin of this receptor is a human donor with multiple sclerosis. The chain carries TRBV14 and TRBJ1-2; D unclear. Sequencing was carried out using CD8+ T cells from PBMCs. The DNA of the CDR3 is TGTGCCAGCAGCTCCCGGGTAGGGCTCGATGGCTACACCTTC. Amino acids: CASSSRVGLDGYTF. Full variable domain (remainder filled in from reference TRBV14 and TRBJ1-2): EAGVTQFPSHSVIEKGQTVTLRCDPISGHDNLYWYRRVMGKEIKFLLHFVKESKQDESGMPNNRFLAERTGGTYSTLKVQPAELEDSGVYFCASSSRVGLDGYTFGSGTRLTVV.